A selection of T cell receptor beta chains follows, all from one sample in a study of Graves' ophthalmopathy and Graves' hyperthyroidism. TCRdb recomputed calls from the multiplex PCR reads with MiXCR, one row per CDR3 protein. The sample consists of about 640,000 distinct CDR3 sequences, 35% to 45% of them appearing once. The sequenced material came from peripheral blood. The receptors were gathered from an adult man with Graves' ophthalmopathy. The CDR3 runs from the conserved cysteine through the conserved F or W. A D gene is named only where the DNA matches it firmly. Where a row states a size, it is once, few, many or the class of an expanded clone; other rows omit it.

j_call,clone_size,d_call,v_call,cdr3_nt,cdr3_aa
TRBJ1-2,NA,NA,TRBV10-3,TGTGCCATCAGCGGACTAGCGGGATCTAACTATGGCTACACCTTC,CAISGLAGSNYGYTF
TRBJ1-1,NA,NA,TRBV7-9,TGTGCCAGCAGCCCTTCTAGCAGGGGTTTTGAGAACACTGAAGCTTTCTTT,CASSPSSRGFENTEAFF
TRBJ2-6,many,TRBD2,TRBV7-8,TGTGCCAGCAGCTCGGGGGCATTAGCGGGAGAGACTGGGGCCAACGTCCTGACTTTC,CASSSGALAGETGANVLTF
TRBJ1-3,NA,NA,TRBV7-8,TGTGCCAGCAGCTTAGCGGGACTGACTTATGGCTACACCATATATTTT,CASSLAGLTYGYTIYF
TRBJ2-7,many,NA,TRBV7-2,TGTGCCAGCAGCTTAAAGGGTCCCCACGAGCAGTACTTC,CASSLKGPHEQYF
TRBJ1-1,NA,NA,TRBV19,TGTGCCAGTAGTTCCCTAAGCACAGGGTTTTTCTTT,CASSSLSTGFFF
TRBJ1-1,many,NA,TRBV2,TGTGCCAGCAGGGGGACGGGGGCCGGAGCTTTCTTT,CASRGTGAGAFF
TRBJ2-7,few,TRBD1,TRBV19,TGTGCCAGTAGAACCGGACAGGGAGGAACCTACGAGCAGTACTTC,CASRTGQGGTYEQYF
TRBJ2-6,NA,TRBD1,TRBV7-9,TGTGCCAGCAGTCCAGACAGGGGGTCTGGGGCCAACGTCCTGACTTTC,CASSPDRGSGANVLTF
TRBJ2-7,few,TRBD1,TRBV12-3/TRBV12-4,TGTGCCAGCAGTCCAGGGACAGACCAAGGCGAGCAGTACTTC,CASSPGTDQGEQYF
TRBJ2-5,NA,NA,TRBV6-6,TGTGCCAGCTCACCAAAGGAACCCACGCTACGTATCCAAGAGACCCAGTACTTC,CASSPKEPTLRIQETQYF
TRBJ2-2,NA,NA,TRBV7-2,TGTGCCAGCAGCCAACCCCCCGGGGAGCTGTTTTTT,CASSQPPGELFF
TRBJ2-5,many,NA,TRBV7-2,TGTGCCAGCAGCTTAGCGGACTGGGAGACCCAGTACTTC,CASSLADWETQYF
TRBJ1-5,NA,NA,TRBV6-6,TGTGCCAGCAGTTACGTGGACGATAGCAATCAGCCCCAGCATTTT,CASSYVDDSNQPQHF
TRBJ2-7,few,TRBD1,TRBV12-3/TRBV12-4,TGTGCCAGCAGTGGGTGGACAGGCCCCGTCTACGAGCAGTACTTC,CASSGWTGPVYEQYF
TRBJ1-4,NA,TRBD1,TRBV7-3,TGTGCCAGCAGCTCCAGACAGGGGTCTACTAATGAAAAACTGTTTTTT,CASSSRQGSTNEKLFF